These T cell receptor beta chains were read from a single sample in a study of blood T cell repertoires in COVID-19. Assay used: immunoSEQ multiplex PCR; TCRdb lists only in-frame clones, some missing. The repertoire includes 200,000 to 250,000 clones, approximately 87% of them detected once, and approximately 3.3% sits in the top ten. Sequencing used PBMCs or T cells enriched from blood (not recorded which). These receptors were obtained from a woman aged 45 to 65 in a cohort exposed to, infected with or recovered from COVID-19 (not recorded which). The CDR3 runs from the conserved cysteine through the conserved F or W. A D gene is named only where the DNA matches it firmly. Not all rows give a size; the values are once, few, many and, for expanded clones, a class.

D gene | clone size | J gene | V gene | CDR3 protein | CDR3 DNA
- | - | TRBJ2-1 | TRBV5-4 | CASSLGGGHTYNEQFF | TGTGCCAGCAGCTTGGGCGGGGGACACACCTACAATGAGCAGTTCTTC
- | - | TRBJ1-5 | TRBV2 | CASREQGGQPQHF | TGTGCCAGCAGGGAACAGGGCGGCCAGCCCCAGCATTTT
TRBD1 | - | TRBJ1-1 | TRBV4-3 | CASSPGRGLGAFF | TGCGCCAGCAGCCCTGGTAGGGGGCTCGGAGCTTTCTTT
- | - | TRBJ1-1 | TRBV6-5 | CASSRVRNTEAFF | TGTGCCAGCAGCAGGGTAAGGAACACTGAAGCTTTCTTT
- | - | TRBJ2-4 | TRBV19 | CASSTLDGVIQYF | TGTGCCAGTAGTACCCTGGACGGGGTTATTCAGTACTTC
- | - | TRBJ2-7 | TRBV21-1 | CASSKDPGASFRPYEQYF | TGTGCCAGCAGCAAAGATCCAGGGGCGAGCTTCAGGCCCTACGAGCAGTACTTC
- | few | TRBJ1-3 | TRBV19 | CASSITSASGNTIYF | TGTGCCAGTAGTATAACAAGCGCCTCTGGAAACACCATATATTTT
TRBD1 | few | TRBJ2-7 | TRBV4-2 | CASSLHDRGIYEQYF | TGTGCCAGCAGCCTGCACGACAGGGGTATCTACGAGCAGTACTTC
- | - | TRBJ2-3 | TRBV27 | CASSLRGHSTDTQYF | TGTGCCAGCAGTTTAAGGGGACATAGCACAGATACGCAGTATTTT
- | - | TRBJ1-5 | TRBV27 | CASSSFTSIQTGTGPQHF | TGTGCCAGCAGTTCCTTTACGTCGATCCAGACAGGCACGGGACCCCAGCATTTT
- | - | TRBJ1-1 | TRBV6-5 | CASSYYFQSVGEAFF | TGTGCCAGCAGTTATTATTTTCAATCCGTCGGTGAAGCTTTCTTT
TRBD1 | few | TRBJ2-7 | TRBV7-2 | CASSIRDSSYEQYF | TGTGCCAGCAGCATCCGGGACAGCTCCTACGAGCAGTACTTC
TRBD1 | - | TRBJ2-7 | TRBV7-8 | CASSLSPGQGPYEQYF | TGTGCCAGCAGCTTAAGTCCGGGACAGGGACCCTACGAGCAGTACTTC
- | - | TRBJ1-6 | TRBV5-1 | CASKLQDYNSPLHF | TGCGCCAGCAAATTACAGGACTATAATTCACCCCTCCACTTT
TRBD2 | - | TRBJ2-3 | TRBV18 | CASSPRTQRGGTDTQYF | TGTGCCAGCTCACCACGCACCCAGCGGGGGGGCACAGATACGCAGTATTTT
- | - | TRBJ1-6 | TRBV28 | CASNDIYNSPLHF | TGTGCCAGCAATGACATTTATAATTCACCCCTCCACTTT
TRBD1 | - | TRBJ1-6 | TRBV4-3 | CASSQDRWDRGSDSPLHF | TGCGCCAGCAGCCAAGATCGCTGGGACAGGGGCTCGGATTCACCCCTCCACTTT
TRBD1 | - | TRBJ2-1 | TRBV7-8 | CASSRDRANEQFF | TGTGCCAGCAGCCGCGACAGGGCGAATGAGCAGTTCTTC
- | - | TRBJ1-4 | TRBV12-3/TRBV12-4 | CASSFLGNEKLFF | TGTGCCAGCAGTTTTCTCGGTAATGAAAAACTGTTTTTT
- | - | TRBJ1-3 | TRBV7-8 | CASSRSRGNTIYF | TGTGCCAGCAGCCGCTCGAGAGGAAACACCATATATTTT
TRBD1 | few | TRBJ1-1 | TRBV29-1 | CSVTGQGMNTEAFF | TGCAGCGTTACAGGACAGGGGATGAACACTGAAGCTTTCTTT
- | - | TRBJ1-2 | TRBV6-5 | CASRWGQAYGYTF | TGTGCCAGCAGGTGGGGGCAGGCCTATGGCTACACCTTC
- | once | TRBJ2-1 | TRBV27 | CASSSFPHNEQFF | TGTGCCAGCAGCTCCTTCCCTCACAATGAGCAGTTCTTC
- | - | TRBJ1-3 | TRBV6-2/TRBV6-3 | CASSTDRVSGNTIYF | TGTGCCAGCAGTACCGACAGAGTCTCTGGAAACACCATATATTTT